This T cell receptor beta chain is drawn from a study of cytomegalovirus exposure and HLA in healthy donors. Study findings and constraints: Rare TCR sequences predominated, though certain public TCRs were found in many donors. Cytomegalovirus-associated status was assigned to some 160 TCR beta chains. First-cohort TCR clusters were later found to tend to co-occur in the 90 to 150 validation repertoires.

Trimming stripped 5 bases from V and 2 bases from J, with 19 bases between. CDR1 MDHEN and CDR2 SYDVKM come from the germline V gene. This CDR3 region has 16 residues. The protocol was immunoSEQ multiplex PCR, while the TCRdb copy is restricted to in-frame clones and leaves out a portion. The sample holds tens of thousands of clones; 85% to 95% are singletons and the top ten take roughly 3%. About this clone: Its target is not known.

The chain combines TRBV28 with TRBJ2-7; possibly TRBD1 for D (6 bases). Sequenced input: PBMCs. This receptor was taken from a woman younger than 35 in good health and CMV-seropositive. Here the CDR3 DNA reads TGTGCCAGCAGTCCGATGTACAGGGTACAAACCTACGAGCAGTACTTC. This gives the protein CASSPMYRVQTYEQYF.